This entry lists 32 T cell receptor beta chains sequenced from one sample in a study of long-term antiretroviral therapy in people with HIV. Assay version v3.0 of immunoSEQ was used, and it was run at survey level. Repertoires were generated with immunoSEQ multiplex PCR, while TCRdb's copy carries only in-frame clones and drops some. The sample holds approximately 32,000 clones, about 83% seen once. The sample was unsorted PBMCs, taken 0.4 years before starting antiretroviral therapy. The source is a man younger than 35 with HIV.

V usage is TRBV2 and J usage is TRBJ2-2; D is unclear. The CDR3 contains 13 residues. Germline values: CDR1 SNHLY, CDR2 FYNNEI. The V end was cut by 7 bases, the J end by 6 bases, with 12 bases between. The CDR3, as DNA: TGTGCCAGCAAGAGGTCAAATTCCGGGGAGCTGTTTTTT. It encodes CASKRSNSGELFF.

The chain has TRBV9 and TRBJ2-1; TRBD2 might be the D (6 bases). This CDR3 is built from 14 residues. With 4 bases removed from V and 8 bases from J, the gap between germline ends came to 16 bases. Looked up from germline, CDR1 is SGDLS and CDR2 is YYNGEE. The CDR3 reads CASSIGGAGDEQFF. The CDR3 coding sequence is TGTGCCAGCAGCATCGGGGGAGCTGGGGATGAGCAGTTCTTC.

As to this clone: The same CDR3 is also encoded by other DNA sequences in this sample. The rearrangement uses TRBV6-1 and TRBJ2-3, with unresolved D. CDR3 length: 12 residues. The V gene lost 1 base and the J gene lost 4 bases, with 3 bases spanning the gap. The V gene's germline CDR1 is MNHNS and CDR2 SASEGT. For the CDR3, the DNA is TGTGCCAGCAGTGAAGTCGCAGATACGCAGTATTTT. Amino acids: CASSEVADTQYF.

V gene TRBV5-3 combines with J gene TRBJ2-7; D not resolved. TRBV5-3 is annotated as an ORF whose role is uncertain. The V end lost 6 bases, the J end lost 5 bases, and 9 bases lay between the germline ends. This CDR3 contains 11 residues. The CDR3 bases are TGTGCCAGAACCGTAATGCACGAGCAGTACTTC. Its translation is CARTVMHEQYF.

V is TRBV18 and J is TRBJ2-7, with 14 bases identical to TRBD2. In germline, CDR1 is KGHSH, CDR2 LQKENI. J lost 7 bases, V lost 3 bases, and 8 bases had no gene match. CDR3 length equals 16 residues. CDR3 amino acids: CASSPGLAGASSEQYF. DNA for the CDR3: TGTGCCAGCTCACCGGGACTAGCGGGAGCCTCCTCGGAGCAGTACTTC.

This chain uses TRBV6-4 with TRBJ2-3; no clear D. The germline V and J ends were trimmed by 5 bases and 0 bases, with 9 bases remaining between them. This CDR3 has 14 residues. Germline V gives CDR1 MRHNA, CDR2 SNTAGT. CDR3 DNA: TGTGCCAGCAGTTCTGGCGCTAGCACAGATACGCAGTATTTT. It specifies CASSSGASTDTQYF.

This clone has just a few counts. The rearrangement uses TRBV7-3 and TRBJ2-7, with TRBD2 matching 11 bases. The CDR3 runs 19 residues. The V gene end was trimmed by 5 bases and the J gene end by 2 bases; junction bases not matched to a gene: 17. Germline V CDR1 and CDR2: SGHTA, FQGTGA. The CDR3 loop is CASSPLGDGIAGGPYEQYF. In DNA form, the CDR3 reads TGTGCCAGCAGCCCCCTTGGGGACGGTATAGCGGGAGGGCCCTACGAGCAGTACTTC.

The chain employs TRBV9 and TRBJ2-3, with 8 bases aligning to TRBD2. The length of the CDR3 is 18 residues. V dropped 4 bases and J dropped 6; count of bases not matched to a gene: 19. The germline gives CDR1 SGDLS, CDR2 YYNGEE. For the CDR3, the DNA is TGTGCCAGCAGCTTCCCTAAAACGGGGGGGAAGGATATGGATACGCAGTATTTT. Amino acids: CASSFPKTGGKDMDTQYF.

This clone appeared a single time. The chain uses TRBV18 and TRBJ1-1, with 8 bases matching TRBD1. Germline CDR1 is KGHSH and CDR2 is LQKENI. The trim removed 5 bases at V and 1 base at J, leaving 0 bases unmatched. The CDR3 extends over 13 amino acids. CDR3 sequence (DNA): TGTGCCAGCTCAGGACAGGGGAACACTGAAGCTTTCTTT. Translated, it gives CASSGQGNTEAFF.

The chain carries TRBV9 and TRBJ2-5; TRBD2 matches at 8 bases. The germline CDR1 and CDR2 sequences are SGDLS and YYNGEE. This CDR3 comprises 16 residues. After removal of 0 bases from V and 5 bases from J, the junction contained 9 bases not matched to a gene. DNA of the CDR3: TGTGCCAGCAGCGTAGATCCGGGGGGGCGGGCGGAGACCCAGTACTTC. It specifies CASSVDPGGRAETQYF. Full variable domain (missing parts from reference TRBV9 and TRBJ2-5): DSGVTQTPKHLITATGQRVTLRCSPRSGDLSVYWYQQSLDQGLQFLIQYYNGEERAKGNILERFSAQQFPDLHSELNLSSLELGDSALYFCASSVDPGGRAETQYFGPGTRLLVL.

The chain links TRBV28 to TRBJ2-7; D not certain. The CDR3 spans 14 residues. V was clipped by 5 bases and J by 1 base, with 12 bases between them. Germline V gives CDR1 MDHEN, CDR2 SYDVKM. The CDR3 sequence: CASSPNTVSYEQYF. CDR3 in DNA: TGTGCCAGCAGTCCTAACACGGTTTCCTACGAGCAGTACTTC.

This clone was counted only a few times. V and J are TRBV10-1 and TRBJ2-7; D uncertain. This CDR3 is built from 15 residues. The V gene lost 0 bases and the J gene lost 2 bases, with 11 bases spanning the gap. CDR1 is WNHNN and CDR2 is SYGVQD in the germline V gene (reference sequence). The CDR3 DNA is TGCGCCAGCAGTGAGTCAACGCTCGGTACCTACGAGCAGTACTTC. Amino acid sequence: CASSESTLGTYEQYF.

The rearrangement uses TRBV30 and TRBJ2-7; no firm D call. CDR1 GTSNPN and CDR2 SVGIG come from the germline V gene (reference sequence). V was shortened by 0 bases and J by 5 bases, with 11 bases between the two germline ends. CDR3 length: 13 amino acids. The CDR3 coding sequence is TGTGCCTGGAGTGTACAAGGGAAGAACGAGCAGTACTTC. Translating gives CAWSVQGKNEQYF.

The CDR3 here is CASSDTSSTEAFF. The CDR3 DNA reads TGCGCCAGCAGTGACACGAGTAGCACTGAAGCTTTCTTT. The chain couples TRBV10-1 to TRBJ1-1; D gene ambiguous. Trimming took off 3 bases at V and 4 bases at J, with 9 bases between the two ends. CDR1 and CDR2 (germline): WNHNN, SYGVQD (reference sequence). CDR3 length equals 13 residues.

This clone was recorded a few times. The chain combines TRBV27 with TRBJ2-7; 10 bases agree with TRBD1. The CDR3 loop spans 14 amino acids. With 4 bases clipped from V and 5 bases from J, the junction kept 5 bases outside the gene matches. The germline CDR1 and CDR2 sequences are MNHEY and SMNVEV (reference sequence). The chain's CDR3 is CASSSGQGPHEQYF. The CDR3, as DNA: TGTGCCAGCAGTTCGGGACAGGGGCCTCACGAGCAGTACTTC.

The chain combines TRBV9 with TRBJ2-7; D remains ambiguous. The ends were cut back, 0 bases at V and 1 base at J, with 14 bases in the middle. This CDR3 has 16 amino acids. Germline V gene data show CDR1 as SGDLS and CDR2 as YYNGEE. CDR3 residues: CASSVGIGPESYEQYF. The CDR3 DNA reads as TGTGCCAGCAGCGTAGGGATAGGACCCGAATCCTACGAGCAGTACTTC.

Comments on this clone: Germline is not matched at one junction end, which may reflect a read error. The chain employs TRBV7-9 and TRBJ2-7; 8 positions match TRBD2. CDR3 size: 14 residues. Germline loops: CDR1 SEHNR, CDR2 FQNEAQ (reference sequence). In DNA form, the CDR3 reads TGTGCCAGCAGCATAGCGGGGCCCCAATACGAGCAGTACTTC. Translating it yields CASSIAGPQYEQYF.

This clone came up once. V is TRBV5-4 and J is TRBJ2-7; 8 bases are a match to TRBD2. Germline CDR1 is SGHNT and CDR2 is YYREEE (reference sequence). The CDR3 has 15 amino acids. V shed 5 bases and J 1 base; nucleotides not matched to a gene: 8. CDR3 residues: CASRSWREDSYEQYF. As DNA, the CDR3 is TGTGCCAGCAGATCGTGGCGGGAGGATTCCTACGAGCAGTACTTC.

V usage is TRBV7-2 and J usage is TRBJ2-7, with TRBD1 as a possible D gene (5 bases). Germline assignment: CDR1 SGHTA and CDR2 FQGNSA. The CDR3 has 15 amino acids. V lost 5 bases, J lost 2 bases, and 16 bases lay in between. The CDR3 DNA is TGTGCCAGCAGCCCTACTCCCGACAGTACCTACGAGCAGTACTTC. Encoded protein: CASSPTPDSTYEQYF.

This clone appeared once. V is TRBV4-3 and J is TRBJ2-3, with D uncertain. CDR1 LGHNA and CDR2 YSLEER come from the germline V gene. This CDR3 comprises 15 residues. V shed 4 bases and J shed 6 bases, with 17 bases lying between them. The CDR3 sequence: CASSPDGPHEDTQYF. The CDR3 DNA reads as TGCGCCAGCAGCCCCGACGGGCCTCACGAGGATACGCAGTATTTT.

The chain combines TRBV9 with TRBJ1-5, with D unresolved. The CDR3 spans 13 residues. The germline CDR1 and CDR2 sequences are SGDLS and YYNGEE. V was trimmed by 0 bases and J by 4 bases, leaving 5 bases between them. CDR3 nucleotide sequence: TGTGCCAGCAGCGTAGCCGAGAATCAGCCCCAGCATTTT. Its protein is CASSVAENQPQHF. Filled out from reference TRBV9 and TRBJ1-5, the complete variable domain reads DSGVTQTPKHLITATGQRVTLRCSPRSGDLSVYWYQQSLDQGLQFLIQYYNGEERAKGNILERFSAQQFPDLHSELNLSSLELGDSALYFCASSVAENQPQHFGDGTRLSIL.

The gene calls are TRBV5-4 and TRBJ2-3; 11 positions match TRBD2. Germline values: CDR1 SGHNT, CDR2 YYREEE (reference sequence). The CDR3 length is 15 residues. Germline trimming cut 4 bases from V and 1 base from J; bases unmatched to any gene: 2. CDR3 sequence reads: CASSLGLAGTDTQYF. In DNA, the CDR3 is TGTGCCAGCAGCCTGGGACTAGCGGGCACAGATACGCAGTATTTT.

The chain links TRBV7-6 to TRBJ1-2, with D unresolved. Trimming took 1 base from V and 2 from J, leaving 11 bases between them. Germline V gene lookup returns CDR1 SGHVS and CDR2 FNYEAQ. This CDR3 comprises 15 residues. CDR3 sequence (DNA): TGTGCCAGCAGCTTAGAAAGCGCCGGGAACTATGGCTACACCTTC. This translates into CASSLESAGNYGYTF.

This clone was found once. The chain has TRBV7-8 and TRBJ1-1, with 11 bases identical to TRBD1. The J segment lost 4 bases and the V segment lost 8 bases, leaving 6 bases of the junction unmatched. Germline V gene sequence: CDR1 SGHVS, CDR2 FQNEAQ. This CDR3 is 14 amino acids long. The DNA for the CDR3 is TGTGCCAGCGTATACGGACAGGGGGCCACTGAAGCTTTCTTT. Residues: CASVYGQGATEAFF.

This clone was seen just once. The genes are TRBV27 and TRBJ1-2, with D unresolved. Germline V gene lookup returns CDR1 MNHEY and CDR2 SMNVEV (reference sequence). Trimming took off 0 bases at V and 11 bases at J, with 13 bases between the two ends. The CDR3 extends over 13 amino acids. Here the CDR3 reads CASSLSGVRGYTF. The CDR3 DNA reads as TGTGCCAGCAGTTTATCGGGTGTTCGAGGGTACACCTTC.

The chain employs TRBV6-5 and TRBJ2-7, with TRBD2 identical over 11 bases. Germline V gene sequence: CDR1 MNHEY, CDR2 SVGAGI. The CDR3 consists of 16 residues. V was pared by 0 bases and J by 6 bases, with 7 bases of the junction left unmatched. This CDR3 is CASSYSKVAGGVEQYF. DNA of the CDR3: TGTGCCAGCAGTTACTCGAAGGTAGCGGGGGGGGTCGAGCAGTACTTC.

The rearrangement joins TRBV5-1 to TRBJ2-3; possibly TRBD1 or TRBD2 for D (5 bases each). CDR3 length: 14 residues. Germline V gene data show CDR1 as SGHRS and CDR2 as YFSETQ. Trimming took off 2 bases at V and 6 bases at J, with 13 bases between the two ends. In DNA, the CDR3 is TGCGCCAGCAGCTTTAGGGACCCCGGGGATACGCAGTATTTT. Amino acid sequence: CASSFRDPGDTQYF.

The V gene is TRBV28, the J gene TRBJ2-7; 13 bases fit TRBD2. The CDR3 is made up of 15 amino acids. Trimming at V came to 6 bases and at J to 8 bases, leaving 10 bases not matched to a gene. CDR1 and CDR2 from the germline V gene are MDHEN and SYDVKM. The CDR3 sequence is CASSPFGTSGTQQYF. CDR3 nucleotides: TGTGCCAGCAGCCCGTTCGGGACTAGCGGGACTCAGCAGTACTTC.

The chain recombines TRBV4-2 with TRBJ1-1, with 7 bases aligning to TRBD1. With V trimmed by 0 bases and J by 5 bases, 6 bases remained unmatched. Germline V gene data show CDR1 as LGHNA and CDR2 as YNFKEQ. The CDR3 has 15 residues. This CDR3 reads CASSQETGQGTEAFF. The CDR3 DNA is TGTGCCAGCAGCCAAGAGACAGGGCAGGGGACTGAAGCTTTCTTT.

The V and J genes are TRBV4-3 and TRBJ2-1; D possibly corresponds to TRBD2 (6 bases). The germline gives CDR1 LGHNA, CDR2 YSLEER. The CDR3 has 15 residues. V shed 2 bases and J shed 0 bases, with 8 bases lying between them. This CDR3 reads CASSQTGSSYNEQFF. CDR3 DNA sequence: TGCGCCAGCAGCCAAACCGGGAGCTCCTACAATGAGCAGTTCTTC.

This chain links TRBV28 with TRBJ2-1; 16 bases agree with TRBD2. J gave up 5 bases and V 6 bases, and 10 bases lay outside the gene matches. Germline V gene lookup returns CDR1 MDHEN and CDR2 SYDVKM. The CDR3 has 18 residues. As DNA, the CDR3 is TGTGCCAGCAGAACCCCGGGACTAGCGGGAGGGGAAGACAATGAGCAGTTCTTC. Its protein is CASRTPGLAGGEDNEQFF.

The V call is TRBV15, the J call TRBJ1-5, with D tentatively TRBD1 (6 bases). V lost 0 bases and J 6 bases, leaving 12 bases between the germline ends. CDR3 size: 15 residues. CDR1 is LNHNV, CDR2 YYDKDF, per germline (reference sequence). CDR3 region: CATSRDLGGGQPQHF. In DNA form, the CDR3 reads TGTGCCACCAGCAGAGATCTAGGGGGAGGTCAGCCCCAGCATTTT.